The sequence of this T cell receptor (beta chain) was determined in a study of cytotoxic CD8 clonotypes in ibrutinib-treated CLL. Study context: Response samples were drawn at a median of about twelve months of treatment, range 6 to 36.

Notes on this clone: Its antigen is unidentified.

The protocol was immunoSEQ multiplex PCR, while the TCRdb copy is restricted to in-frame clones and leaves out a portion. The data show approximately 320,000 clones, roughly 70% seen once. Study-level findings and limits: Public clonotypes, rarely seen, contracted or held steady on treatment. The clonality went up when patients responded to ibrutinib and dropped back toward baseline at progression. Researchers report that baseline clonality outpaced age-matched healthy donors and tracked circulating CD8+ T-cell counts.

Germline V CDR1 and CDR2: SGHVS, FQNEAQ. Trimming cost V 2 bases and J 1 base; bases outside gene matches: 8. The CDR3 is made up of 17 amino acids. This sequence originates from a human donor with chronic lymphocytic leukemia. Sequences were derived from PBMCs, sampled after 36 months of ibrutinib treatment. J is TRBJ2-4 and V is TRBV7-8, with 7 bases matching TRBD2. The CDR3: CASSLLGEGRAKNIQYF. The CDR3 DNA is TGTGCCAGCAGCTTATTAGGGGAGGGACGGGCCAAAAACATTCAGTACTTC.